The 17 T cell receptor beta chains in this list originate from one sample, sequenced in a study of glioma-infiltrating T cells. TCR alpha and beta CDR3 regions were amplified from RNA using iRepertoire nested multiplex PCR. Via MiXCR, TCRdb re-called the multiplex PCR reads, giving one row per CDR3 protein. The sample holds 300,000 to 450,000 distinct CDR3 sequences, approximately 42% seen once. Sequencing was carried out using glioma tissue, nonneoplastic brain tissue, or PBMCs (not recorded which). Every receptor here comes from a human donor with low-grade glioma or glioblastoma, undergoing nonglioma brain surgery, or in good health (not recorded which).

The V gene is TRBV28, the J gene TRBJ1-1; D gene uncertain. Deletions cut 3 bases from V and 4 bases from J, with 6 bases between. The CDR3 contains 12 residues. Germline V gene sequence: CDR1 MDHEN, CDR2 SYDVKM. CDR3 DNA sequence: TGTGCCAGCAGTTTGAAGGGCACTGAAGCTTTCTTT. Protein: CASSLKGTEAFF.

As for this clonotype: A much more abundant neighbour one base away suggests this may be a read error. The V call is TRBV28, the J call TRBJ1-5; D is uncertain. The CDR3 has 13 residues. V lost 4 bases to trimming and J lost 2 bases, with 6 bases between them. CDR1 is MDHEN, CDR2 SYDVKM, per germline. The CDR3: CASSWIRNQPQHF. The CDR3 coding sequence is TGTGCCAGCAGTTGGATCCGCAATCAGCCCCAGCATTTT.

This sequence joins TRBV7-9 and TRBJ2-1, with 7 bases identical to TRBD2. The trim removed 5 bases at V and 7 bases at J, leaving 11 bases unmatched. This CDR3 is 15 amino acids long. The germline CDR1 and CDR2 sequences are SEHNR and FQNEAQ (reference sequence). The CDR3 sequence is CASSPPAGIINEQFF. CDR3 DNA: TGTGCCAGCAGCCCCCCAGCGGGGATCATTAATGAGCAGTTCTTC.

The chain combines TRBV7-9 with TRBJ1-5, with D uncertain. The CDR3 has 15 residues. The germline V and J ends were trimmed by 8 bases and 4 bases, with 18 bases remaining between them. The germline CDR1 and CDR2 sequences are SEHNR and FQNEAQ (reference sequence). CDR3: CASGAGWTGNQPQHF. The CDR3 bases are TGTGCCAGCGGCGCGGGATGGACGGGTAATCAGCCCCAGCATTTT.

Regarding this clonotype: The junction differs from germline at one of its ends, possibly a read error. This sequence joins TRBV14 and TRBJ1-4; no firm D call. Germline CDR1 and CDR2: SGHDN and FVKESK. The CDR3 consists of 16 residues. DNA for the CDR3: TGTGCCAGCAGCCAAGAAGCCAACCCAGCTAATGAAAAACTGTTTTTC. It translates to CASSQEANPANEKLFF.

This clonotype has ten or more counts. The V and J genes are TRBV27 and TRBJ2-1; D not resolved. This CDR3 has 16 amino acids. The ends were cut back, 2 bases at V and 1 base at J, with 12 bases in the middle. Germline V gene sequence: CDR1 MNHEY, CDR2 SMNVEV (reference sequence). CDR3 loop: CASSLVSFNSYNEQFF. The CDR3 bases are TGTGCCAGCAGTTTAGTGTCGTTTAATTCCTACAATGAGCAGTTCTTC.

This clonotype has ten or more counts. The chain has TRBV7-2 and TRBJ2-1; D possibly corresponds to TRBD1 (5 bases). Germline CDR1 reads SGHTA; CDR2 reads FQGNSA. V gave up 0 bases and J gave up 3 bases, with 15 bases separating them. This CDR3 has 17 residues. CDR3: CASSLAYQGSGYNEQFF. The CDR3 DNA reads TGTGCCAGCAGCTTAGCGTATCAGGGAAGTGGCTACAATGAGCAGTTCTTC.

Here the CDR3 reads CASSFGGTGNEKLFF. DNA of the CDR3: TGTGCCAGCAGTTTCGGCGGGACAGGGAATGAAAAACTGTTTTTT. The chain couples TRBV28 to TRBJ1-4, with 9 bases that match TRBD1. V lost 3 bases to trimming and J lost 5 bases; unmatched junction nucleotides: 4. Germline CDR1 MDHEN, CDR2 SYDVKM. The CDR3 loop spans 15 amino acids.

The chain recombines TRBV2 with TRBJ1-1; no definite D call. The CDR3 is 14 amino acids. V gave up 7 bases and J gave up 0 bases, with 12 bases separating them. Per the germline V gene, CDR1 is SNHLY and CDR2 is FYNNEI. The CDR3: CASTRQLMNTEAFF. DNA for the CDR3: TGTGCCAGCACCCGCCAGCTTATGAACACTGAAGCTTTCTTT.

This clonotype was counted between two and nine times. The V call is TRBV20-1, the J call TRBJ2-7, with D possibly being TRBD1 (6 bases). The CDR3 spans 15 residues. Germline V lookup: CDR1 DFQATT, CDR2 SNEGSKA (reference sequence). V was shortened by 2 bases and J by 0 bases, with 14 bases between the two germline ends. CDR3 amino acids: CSARSRRGSSYEQYF. The CDR3 region has the DNA TGCAGTGCTAGATCACGCAGGGGTAGCTCCTACGAGCAGTACTTC.

The J gene is TRBJ2-1, the V gene TRBV7-2, with 11 bases identical to TRBD1. The J segment lost 2 bases and the V segment lost 1 base, leaving 10 bases of the junction unmatched. Germline CDR1 SGHTA, CDR2 FQGNSA. The CDR3 covers 19 residues. CDR3 protein: CASSLDGGTGGFPYNEQFF. DNA for the CDR3: TGTGCCAGCAGCTTAGATGGGGGGACAGGGGGATTCCCCTACAATGAGCAGTTCTTC.

The V gene is TRBV7-3, the J gene TRBJ1-2, with D unclear. In germline, CDR1 is SGHTA, CDR2 FQGTGA. V shed 5 bases and J shed 0 bases, with 7 bases lying between them. There are 13 residues in the CDR3. CDR3: CASSMAANYGYTF. The CDR3 bases are TGTGCCAGCAGCATGGCAGCTAACTATGGCTACACCTTC.

As for this clonotype: A much larger clone is a single base away; this may be a read error. This rearrangement joins TRBV28 to TRBJ2-1, with a tentative D call TRBD2 (5 bases). Germline assignment: CDR1 MDHEN and CDR2 SYDVKM. This CDR3 is built from 15 residues. With 3 bases removed from V and 2 bases from J, the gap between germline ends came to 11 bases. This CDR3 is CASSLEEEAYNEQFF. CDR3 nucleotide sequence: TGTGCCAGCAGTTTGGAGGAGGAGGCCTACAATGAGCAGTTCTTC.

The chain has TRBV7-6 and TRBJ2-1, with TRBD2 matching 9 bases. Trimming removed 3 bases from V and 7 bases from J; junction bases left unmatched: 4. Per germline, CDR1 SGHVS and CDR2 FNYEAQ. This CDR3 has 14 amino acids. CDR3 amino acids: CASSFSRGGNEQFF. The CDR3 DNA reads as TGTGCCAGCAGCTTTTCGCGGGGGGGGAATGAGCAGTTCTTC.

This clonotype was counted a single time. Just one base apart from a much larger clone, this may be a read error. The chain has TRBV25-1 and TRBJ2-7; D unresolved. CDR3 length equals 15 residues. Germline lookup yields CDR1 MGHDK and CDR2 SYGVNS. V was cut by 2 bases and J by 0 bases, with 11 bases left in between. In DNA form, the CDR3 reads TGTGCCAGCAGTGAAACCACAGTGAGCTCCTACGAGCAGTACTTC. It yields the protein CASSETTVSSYEQYF.

This clonotype was observed a few times. This sequence joins TRBV28 and TRBJ1-3; D gene ambiguous. Germline CDR1 and CDR2: MDHEN and SYDVKM. This CDR3 has 14 amino acids. V was clipped by 3 bases and J by 5 bases, with 11 bases between them. CDR3 bases: TGTGCCAGCAGTTTTCTGGGAATCAGAAACACCATATATTTT. Translation: CASSFLGIRNTIYF.

This clonotype was observed a single time. This may stem from a read error, because a much larger clone lies one nucleotide away. The rearrangement links TRBV20-1 to TRBJ2-5; no clear D. The CDR3 has 12 amino acids. Trimming pared 2 bases from V and 3 bases from J, leaving 7 bases between. The V gene's germline CDR1 is DFQATT and CDR2 SNEGSKA (reference sequence). The CDR3 DNA follows: TGCAGTGCTAGATCTGGGAAAGAGACCCAGTACTTC. Encoded protein: CSARSGKETQYF.